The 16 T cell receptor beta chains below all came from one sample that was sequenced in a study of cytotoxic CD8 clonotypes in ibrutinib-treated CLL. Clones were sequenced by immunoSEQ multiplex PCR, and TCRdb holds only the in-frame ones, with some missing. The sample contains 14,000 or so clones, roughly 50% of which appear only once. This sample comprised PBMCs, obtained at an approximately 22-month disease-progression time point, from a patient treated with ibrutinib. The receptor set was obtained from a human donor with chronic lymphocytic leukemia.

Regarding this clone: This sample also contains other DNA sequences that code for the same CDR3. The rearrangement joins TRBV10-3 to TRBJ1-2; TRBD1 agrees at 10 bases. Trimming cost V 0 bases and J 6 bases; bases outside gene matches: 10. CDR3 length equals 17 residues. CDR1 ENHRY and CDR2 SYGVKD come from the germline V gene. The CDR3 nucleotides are TGTGCCATCAGTGAGTCTGGGGGACAGGGGACTGCCAATGGCTACACCTTC. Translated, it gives CAISESGGQGTANGYTF.

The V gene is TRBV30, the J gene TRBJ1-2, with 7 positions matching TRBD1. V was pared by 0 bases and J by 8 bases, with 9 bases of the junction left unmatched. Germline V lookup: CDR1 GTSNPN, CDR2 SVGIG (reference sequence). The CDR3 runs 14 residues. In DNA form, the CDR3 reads TGTGCCTGGAGTGTATCCCGACAGGGTAGCGGCTACACCTTC. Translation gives CAWSVSRQGSGYTF.

DNA of the CDR3: TGTGCCAGCAGCTTGGGGTCTGGTAGCGGTACGCAGTATTTT. Translated: CASSLGSGSGTQYF. V usage is TRBV7-2 and J usage is TRBJ2-3, with a weak D call TRBD2 (6 bases). This CDR3 has 14 amino acids. V lost 3 bases, J lost 8 bases, and 15 bases lay in between. Germline V gives CDR1 SGHTA, CDR2 FQGNSA. The full variable domain, its missing parts supplied by reference TRBV7-2 and TRBJ2-3, is GAGVSQSPSNKVTEKGKDVELRCDPISGHTALYWYRQSLGQGLEFLIYFQGNSAPDKSGLPSDRFSAERTGGSVSTLTIQRTQQEDSAVYLCASSLGSGSGTQYFGPGTRLTVL.

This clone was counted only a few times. DNA for the CDR3: TGTGCCAGCAGCTTTACCGGGACTAGCGAATACAATGAGCAGTTCTTC. This translates into CASSFTGTSEYNEQFF. This rearrangement joins TRBV11-2 to TRBJ2-1, with 10 bases fitting TRBD2. CDR1 SGHAT and CDR2 FQNNGV come from the germline V gene. This CDR3 is built from 16 residues. With V trimmed by 3 bases and J by 4 bases, 6 bases remained unmatched.

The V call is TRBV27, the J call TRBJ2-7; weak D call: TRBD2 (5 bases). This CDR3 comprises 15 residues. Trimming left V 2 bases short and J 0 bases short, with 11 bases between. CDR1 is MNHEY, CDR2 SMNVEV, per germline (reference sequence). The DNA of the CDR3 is TGTGCCAGCAGTTTAGAGGGTCCCCACTCCTACGAGCAGTACTTC. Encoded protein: CASSLEGPHSYEQYF.

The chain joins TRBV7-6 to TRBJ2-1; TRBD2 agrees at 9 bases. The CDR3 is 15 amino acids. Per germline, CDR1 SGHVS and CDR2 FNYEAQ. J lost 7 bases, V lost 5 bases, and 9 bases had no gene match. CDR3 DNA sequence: TGTGCCAGCAGCCCGTGGCGGGGGGGAGGAAATGAGCAGTTCTTC. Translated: CASSPWRGGGNEQFF.

The CDR3 loop is CASSPPSETQYF. The CDR3 DNA reads TGTGCCAGCTCACCACCTAGCGAGACCCAGTACTTC. The V gene is TRBV18, the J gene TRBJ2-5; D is unclear. Looked up from germline, CDR1 is KGHSH and CDR2 is LQKENI. V dropped 0 bases and J dropped 5 bases, with 4 bases sitting between them. The CDR3 runs to 12 residues. The variable domain in full, with the rest retrieved from reference TRBV18 and TRBJ2-5, is NAGVMQNPRHLVRRRGQEARLRCSPMKGHSHVYWYRQLPEEGLKFMVYLQKENIIDESGMPKERFSAEFPKEGPSILRIQQVVRGDSAAYFCASSPPSETQYFGPGTRLLVL.

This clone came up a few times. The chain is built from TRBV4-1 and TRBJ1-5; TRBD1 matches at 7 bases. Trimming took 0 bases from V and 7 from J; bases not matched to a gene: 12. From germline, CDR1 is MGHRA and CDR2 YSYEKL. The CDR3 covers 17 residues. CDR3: CASSQDPGRQGGQPQHF. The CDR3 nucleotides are TGCGCCAGCAGCCAAGATCCAGGGCGACAGGGAGGGCAGCCCCAGCATTTT.

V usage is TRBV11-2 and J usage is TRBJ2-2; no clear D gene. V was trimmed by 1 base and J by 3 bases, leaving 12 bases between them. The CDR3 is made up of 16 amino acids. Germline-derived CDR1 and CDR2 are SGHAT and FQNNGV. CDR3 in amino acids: CASSLVGDPHTGELFF. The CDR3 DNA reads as TGTGCCAGCAGCTTAGTGGGCGATCCCCACACCGGGGAGCTGTTTTTT. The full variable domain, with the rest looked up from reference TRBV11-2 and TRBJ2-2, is EAGVAQSPRYKIIEKRQSVAFWCNPISGHATLYWYQQILGQGPKLLIQFQNNGVVDDSQLPKDRFSAERLKGVDSTLKIQPAKLEDSAVYLCASSLVGDPHTGELFFGEGSRLTVL.

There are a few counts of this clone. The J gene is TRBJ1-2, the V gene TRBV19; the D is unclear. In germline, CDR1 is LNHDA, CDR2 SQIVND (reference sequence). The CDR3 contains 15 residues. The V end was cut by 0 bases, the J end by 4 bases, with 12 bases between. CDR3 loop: CASSIEGVAAYGYTF. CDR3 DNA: TGTGCCAGTAGTATAGAAGGTGTGGCGGCCTATGGCTACACCTTC.

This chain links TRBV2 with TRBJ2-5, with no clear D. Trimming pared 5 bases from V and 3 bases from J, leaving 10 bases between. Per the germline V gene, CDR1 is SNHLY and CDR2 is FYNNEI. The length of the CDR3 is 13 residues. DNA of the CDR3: TGTGCCAGCAGTCGCAATGTGAAAGAGACCCAGTACTTC. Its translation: CASSRNVKETQYF.

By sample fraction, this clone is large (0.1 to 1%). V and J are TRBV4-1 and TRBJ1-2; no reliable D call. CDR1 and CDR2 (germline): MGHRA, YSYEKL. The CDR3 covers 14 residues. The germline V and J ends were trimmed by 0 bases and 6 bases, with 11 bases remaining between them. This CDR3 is CASSQDRSRDGYTF. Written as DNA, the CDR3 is TGCGCCAGCAGCCAAGATCGGTCTAGAGATGGCTACACCTTC.

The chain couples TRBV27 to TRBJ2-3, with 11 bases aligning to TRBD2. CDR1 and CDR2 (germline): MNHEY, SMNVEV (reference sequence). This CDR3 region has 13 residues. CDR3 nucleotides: TGTGTGATAGCGGGGGGGCGCAGGGATACGCAGTATTTT. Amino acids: CVIAGGRRDTQYF.

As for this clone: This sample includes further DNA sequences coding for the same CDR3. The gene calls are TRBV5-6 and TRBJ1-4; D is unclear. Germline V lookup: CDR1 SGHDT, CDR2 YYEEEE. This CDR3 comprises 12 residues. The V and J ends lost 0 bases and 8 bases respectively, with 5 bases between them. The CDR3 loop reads CASSLGSEKLFF. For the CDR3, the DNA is TGTGCCAGCAGCTTGGGGTCAGAAAAACTGTTTTTT.

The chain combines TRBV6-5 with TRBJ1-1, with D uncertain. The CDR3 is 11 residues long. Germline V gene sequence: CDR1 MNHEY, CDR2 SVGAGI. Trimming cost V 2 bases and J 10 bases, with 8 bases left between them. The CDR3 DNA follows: TGTGCCAGCAGTTACGGCCTTGGAGCTTTCTTT. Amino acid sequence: CASSYGLGAFF.

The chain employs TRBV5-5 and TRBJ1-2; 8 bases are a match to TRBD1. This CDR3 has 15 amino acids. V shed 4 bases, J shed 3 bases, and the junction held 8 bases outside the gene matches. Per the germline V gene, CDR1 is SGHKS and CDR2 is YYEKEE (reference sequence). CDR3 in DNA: TGTGCCAGCAGCGGGGGACAGGCGAGGGACTATGGCTACACCTTC. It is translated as CASSGGQARDYGYTF.